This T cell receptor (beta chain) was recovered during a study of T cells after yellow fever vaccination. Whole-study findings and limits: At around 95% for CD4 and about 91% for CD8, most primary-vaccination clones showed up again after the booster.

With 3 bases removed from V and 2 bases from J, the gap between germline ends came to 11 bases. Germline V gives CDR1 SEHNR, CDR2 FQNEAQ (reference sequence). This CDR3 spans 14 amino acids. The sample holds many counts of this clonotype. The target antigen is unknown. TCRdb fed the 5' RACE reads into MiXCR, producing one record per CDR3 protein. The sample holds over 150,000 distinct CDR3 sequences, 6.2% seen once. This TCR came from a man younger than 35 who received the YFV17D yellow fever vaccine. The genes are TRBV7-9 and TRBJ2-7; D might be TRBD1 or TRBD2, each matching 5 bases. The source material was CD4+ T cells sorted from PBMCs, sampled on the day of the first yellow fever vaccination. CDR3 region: CASSFPGRTYEQYF. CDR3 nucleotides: TGTGCCAGCAGCTTTCCGGGGCGAACCTACGAGCAGTACTTC. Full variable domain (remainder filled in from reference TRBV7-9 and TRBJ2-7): DTGVSQNPRHKITKRGQNVTFRCDPISEHNRLYWYRQTLGQGPEFLTYFQNEAQLEKSRLLSDRFSAERPKGSFSTLEIQRTEQGDSAMYLCASSFPGRTYEQYFGPGTRLTVT.